The 2 T cell receptor beta chains reported below all come from one sample, sequenced in a study of cytomegalovirus exposure and HLA in healthy donors. It was with 60 Vbeta and 13 Jbeta primers that the PCR ran. Assay used: immunoSEQ multiplex PCR; TCRdb lists only in-frame clones, some missing. The sample has about 190,000 clones, about four fifths seen once; the top ten hold approximately 4.8%. Specimen: PBMCs. These receptor sequences come from a man aged 25-45 years in good health and CMV-seropositive.

The chain uses TRBV5-6 and TRBJ1-1; D ambiguous. From germline, CDR1 is SGHDT and CDR2 YYEEEE. The CDR3 is 15 amino acids. V was trimmed by 4 bases and J by 0 bases, leaving 13 bases between them. The CDR3 DNA reads as TGTGCCAGCAGCAATCTTGGTACGGTGAACACTGAAGCTTTCTTT. Residues: CASSNLGTVNTEAFF.

The CDR3 sequence: CASSSTQTLYGYTF. The CDR3 coding sequence is TGTGCCAGCAGCTCTACCCAGACACTCTATGGCTACACCTTC. V usage is TRBV7-9 and J usage is TRBJ1-2; D call uncertain. The CDR3 sequence is 14 residues long. Germline V CDR1 and CDR2: SEHNR, FQNEAQ (reference sequence). V gave up 4 bases and J gave up 4 bases, with 13 bases separating them. Filled out from reference TRBV7-9 and TRBJ1-2, the complete variable domain reads DTGVSQNPRHKITKRGQNVTFRCDPISEHNRLYWYRQTLGQGPEFLTYFQNEAQLEKSRLLSDRFSAERPKGSFSTLEIQRTEQGDSAMYLCASSSTQTLYGYTFGSGTRLTVV.